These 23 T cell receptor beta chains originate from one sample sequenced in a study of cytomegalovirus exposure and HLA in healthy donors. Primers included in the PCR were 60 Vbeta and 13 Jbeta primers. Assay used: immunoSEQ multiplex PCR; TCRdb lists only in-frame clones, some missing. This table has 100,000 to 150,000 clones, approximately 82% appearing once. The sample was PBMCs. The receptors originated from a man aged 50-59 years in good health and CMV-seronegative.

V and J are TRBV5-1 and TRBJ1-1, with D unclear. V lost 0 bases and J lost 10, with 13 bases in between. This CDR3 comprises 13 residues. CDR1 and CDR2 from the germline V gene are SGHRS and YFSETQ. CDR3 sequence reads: CASSLAHEVPAFF. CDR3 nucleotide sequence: TGCGCCAGCAGCTTGGCCCATGAGGTGCCAGCTTTCTTT.

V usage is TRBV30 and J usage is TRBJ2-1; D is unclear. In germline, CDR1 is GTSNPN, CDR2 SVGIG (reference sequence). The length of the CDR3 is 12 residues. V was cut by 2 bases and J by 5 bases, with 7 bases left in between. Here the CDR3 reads CAWSQVNNEQFF. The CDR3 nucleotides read TGTGCCTGGAGTCAGGTAAACAATGAGCAGTTCTTC.

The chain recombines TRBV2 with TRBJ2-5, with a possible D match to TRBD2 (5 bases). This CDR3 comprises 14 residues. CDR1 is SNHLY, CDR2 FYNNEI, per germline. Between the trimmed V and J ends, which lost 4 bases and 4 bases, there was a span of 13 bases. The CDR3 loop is CASSVEGVRETQYF. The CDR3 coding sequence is TGTGCCAGCAGTGTCGAGGGCGTCCGAGAGACCCAGTACTTC.

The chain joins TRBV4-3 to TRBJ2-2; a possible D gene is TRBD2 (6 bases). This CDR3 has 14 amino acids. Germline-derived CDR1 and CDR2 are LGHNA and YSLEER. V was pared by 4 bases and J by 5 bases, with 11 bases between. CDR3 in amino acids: CASSRGRSTGELFF. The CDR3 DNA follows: TGCGCCAGCAGCCGGGGGAGGTCGACCGGGGAGCTGTTTTTT.

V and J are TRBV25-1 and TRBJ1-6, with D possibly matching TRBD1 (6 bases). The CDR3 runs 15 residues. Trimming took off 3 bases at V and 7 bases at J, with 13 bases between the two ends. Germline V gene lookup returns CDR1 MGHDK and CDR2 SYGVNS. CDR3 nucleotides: TGTGCCAGCAGTGATCCAGGACAGCTCAATTCACCCCTCCACTTT. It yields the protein CASSDPGQLNSPLHF. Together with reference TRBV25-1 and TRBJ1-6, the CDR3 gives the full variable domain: EADIYQTPRYLVIGTGKKITLECSQTMGHDKMYWYQQDPGMELHLIHYSYGVNSTEKGDLSSESTVSRIRTEHFPLTLESARPSHTSQYLCASSDPGQLNSPLHFGNGTRLTVT.

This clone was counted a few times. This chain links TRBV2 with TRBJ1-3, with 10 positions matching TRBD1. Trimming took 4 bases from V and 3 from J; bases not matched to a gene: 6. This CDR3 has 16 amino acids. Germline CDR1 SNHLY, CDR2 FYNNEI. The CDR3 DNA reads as TGTGCCAGCAGTGTAAGACAGGGGGCGGATGGAAACACCATATATTTT. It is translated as CASSVRQGADGNTIYF.

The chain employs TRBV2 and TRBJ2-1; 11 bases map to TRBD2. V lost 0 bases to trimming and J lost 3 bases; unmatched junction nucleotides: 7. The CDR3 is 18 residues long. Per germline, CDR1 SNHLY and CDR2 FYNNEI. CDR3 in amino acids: CASSEARASGGYYNEQFF. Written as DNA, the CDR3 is TGTGCCAGCAGTGAAGCGCGGGCTAGCGGGGGGTACTACAATGAGCAGTTCTTC. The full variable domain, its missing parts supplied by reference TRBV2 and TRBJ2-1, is EPEVTQTPSHQVTQMGQEVILRCVPISNHLYFYWYRQILGQKVEFLVSFYNNEISEKSEIFDDQFSVERPDGSNFTLKIRSTKLEDSAMYFCASSEARASGGYYNEQFFGPGTRLTVL.

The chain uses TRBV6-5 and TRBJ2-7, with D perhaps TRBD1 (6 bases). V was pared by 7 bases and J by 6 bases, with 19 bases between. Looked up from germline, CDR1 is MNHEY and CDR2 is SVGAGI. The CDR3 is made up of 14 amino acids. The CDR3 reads CASMRGYLNSEQYF. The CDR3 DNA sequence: TGTGCCAGCATGAGGGGGTACCTAAACTCCGAGCAGTACTTC.

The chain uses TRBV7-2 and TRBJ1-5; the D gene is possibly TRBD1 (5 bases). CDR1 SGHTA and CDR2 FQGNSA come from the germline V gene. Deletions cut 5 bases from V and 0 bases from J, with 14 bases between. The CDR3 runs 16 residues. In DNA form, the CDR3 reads TGTGCCAGCAGCCCCGCCAGGGCCGCTAGCAATCAGCCCCAGCATTTT. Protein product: CASSPARAASNQPQHF.

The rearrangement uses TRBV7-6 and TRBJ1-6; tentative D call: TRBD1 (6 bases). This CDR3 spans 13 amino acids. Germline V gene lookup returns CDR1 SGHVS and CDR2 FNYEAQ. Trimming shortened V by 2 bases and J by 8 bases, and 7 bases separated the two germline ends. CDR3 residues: CASSLTGYSPLHF. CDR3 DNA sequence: TGTGCCAGCAGCTTAACAGGGTATTCACCCCTCCACTTT.

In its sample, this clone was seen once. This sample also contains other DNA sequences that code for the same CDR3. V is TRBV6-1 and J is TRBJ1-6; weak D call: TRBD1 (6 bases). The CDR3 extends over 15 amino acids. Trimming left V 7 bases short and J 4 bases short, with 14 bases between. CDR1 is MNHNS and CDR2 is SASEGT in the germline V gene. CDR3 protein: CASILGAHYNSPLHF. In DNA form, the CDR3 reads TGTGCCAGCATCCTGGGGGCACATTATAATTCACCCCTCCACTTT.

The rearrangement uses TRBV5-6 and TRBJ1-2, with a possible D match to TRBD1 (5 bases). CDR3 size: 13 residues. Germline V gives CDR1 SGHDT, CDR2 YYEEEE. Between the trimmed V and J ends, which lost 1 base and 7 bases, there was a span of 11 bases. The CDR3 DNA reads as TGTGCCAGCAGCTTGTCAGCGGGGGGTGGCTACACCTTC. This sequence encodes CASSLSAGGGYTF.

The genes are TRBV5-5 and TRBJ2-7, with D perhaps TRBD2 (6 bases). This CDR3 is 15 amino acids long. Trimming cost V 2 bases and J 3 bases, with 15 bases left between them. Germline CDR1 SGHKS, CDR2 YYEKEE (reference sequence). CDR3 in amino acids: CASSFLTGDYYEQYF. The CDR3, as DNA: TGTGCCAGCAGCTTTTTAACGGGGGATTACTACGAGCAGTACTTC.

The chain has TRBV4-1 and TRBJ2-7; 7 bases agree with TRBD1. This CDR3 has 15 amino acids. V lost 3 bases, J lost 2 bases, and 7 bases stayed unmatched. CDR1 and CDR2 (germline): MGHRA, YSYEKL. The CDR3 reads CASSQEQGFTYEQYF. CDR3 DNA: TGCGCCAGCAGCCAGGAACAGGGGTTTACCTACGAGCAGTACTTC.

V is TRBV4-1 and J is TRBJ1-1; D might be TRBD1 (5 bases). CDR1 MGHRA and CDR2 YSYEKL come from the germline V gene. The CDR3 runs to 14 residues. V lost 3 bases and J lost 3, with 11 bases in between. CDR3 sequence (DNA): TGCGCCAGCAGCCAGGGTCAGGGTTACACTGAAGCTTTCTTT. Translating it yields CASSQGQGYTEAFF.

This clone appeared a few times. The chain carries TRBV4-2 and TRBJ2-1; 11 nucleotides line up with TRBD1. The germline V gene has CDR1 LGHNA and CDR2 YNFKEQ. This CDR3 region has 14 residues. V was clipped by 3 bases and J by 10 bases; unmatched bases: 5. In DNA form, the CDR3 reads TGTGCCAGCAGCCAGGACAGGGGGCGCCGGGAGCAGTTCTTC. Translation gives CASSQDRGRREQFF.

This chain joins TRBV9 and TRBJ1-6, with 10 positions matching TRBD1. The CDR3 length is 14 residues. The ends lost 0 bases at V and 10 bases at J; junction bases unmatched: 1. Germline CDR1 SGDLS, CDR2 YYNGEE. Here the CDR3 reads CASSVGDRGSPLHF. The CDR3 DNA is TGTGCCAGCAGCGTAGGGGACAGGGGCTCACCCCTCCACTTT.

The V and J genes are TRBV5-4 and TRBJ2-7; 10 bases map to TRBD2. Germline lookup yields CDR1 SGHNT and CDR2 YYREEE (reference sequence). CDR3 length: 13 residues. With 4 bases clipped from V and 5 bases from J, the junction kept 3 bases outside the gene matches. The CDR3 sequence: CASSPGTSDEQYF. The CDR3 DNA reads TGTGCCAGCAGCCCCGGGACTAGCGACGAGCAGTACTTC.

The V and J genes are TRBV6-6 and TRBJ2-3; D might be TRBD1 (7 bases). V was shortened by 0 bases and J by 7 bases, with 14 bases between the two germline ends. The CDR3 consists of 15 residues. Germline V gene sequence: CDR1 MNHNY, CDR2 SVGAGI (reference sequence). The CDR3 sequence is CASSYSPRGAHTQYF. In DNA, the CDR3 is TGTGCCAGCAGTTACTCTCCCAGGGGGGCACATACGCAGTATTTT.

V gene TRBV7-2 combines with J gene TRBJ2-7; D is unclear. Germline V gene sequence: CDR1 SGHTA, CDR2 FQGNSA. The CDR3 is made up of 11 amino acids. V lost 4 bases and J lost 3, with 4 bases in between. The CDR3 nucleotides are TGTGCCAGCAGCTCAGTCTACGAGCAGTACTTC. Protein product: CASSSVYEQYF.

This chain's CDR3 is CASSEGGGPYNEQFF. Here the CDR3 DNA reads TGTGCCAGCAGTGAGGGCGGGGGGCCCTACAATGAGCAGTTCTTC. This sequence joins TRBV6-1 and TRBJ2-1; 8 bases align to TRBD2. Trimming removed 3 bases from V and 2 bases from J; junction bases left unmatched: 3. The CDR3 runs 15 residues. CDR1 and CDR2 from the germline V gene are MNHNS and SASEGT.

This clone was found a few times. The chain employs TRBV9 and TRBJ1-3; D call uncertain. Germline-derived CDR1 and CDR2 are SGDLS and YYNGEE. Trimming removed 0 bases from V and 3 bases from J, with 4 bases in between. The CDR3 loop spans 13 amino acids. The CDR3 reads CASSVGGGNTIYF. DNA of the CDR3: TGTGCCAGCAGCGTAGGAGGTGGAAACACCATATATTTT.

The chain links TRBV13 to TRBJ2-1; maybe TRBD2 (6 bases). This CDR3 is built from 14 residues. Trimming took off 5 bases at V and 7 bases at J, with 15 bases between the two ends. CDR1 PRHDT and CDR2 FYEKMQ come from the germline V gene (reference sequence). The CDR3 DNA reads TGTGCCAGCAGCCCGGGGGTAGCGGTAAATGAGCAGTTCTTC. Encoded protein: CASSPGVAVNEQFF.